This T cell receptor (beta chain) appears in the sequencing data of a study of long-term antiretroviral therapy in people with HIV. This clone was seen a few times. Version v3.0 of the immunoSEQ assay was performed at survey level. Clones were read by immunoSEQ multiplex PCR, and TCRdb kept only the in-frame ones, dropping some. The repertoire holds more than 35,000 clones, with over 75% as singletons. Without exception, participants with HIV were treated in the United States. The CDR3 is 15 amino acids. J gave up 3 bases and V 1 base, and 6 bases lay outside the gene matches. CDR1 and CDR2 (germline): LNHDA, SQIVND (reference sequence).

Material: unsorted PBMCs, obtained 1.5 years after starting antiretroviral therapy. V gene TRBV19 combines with J gene TRBJ2-7; 7 bases are a match to TRBD1. This receptor was identified in a man between 18 and 29 years old with HIV. CDR3 amino acids: CASSIGSGGVYEQYF. The CDR3 DNA is TGTGCCAGTAGTATAGGGTCAGGGGGTGTCTACGAGCAGTACTTC.